The rows below give T cell receptor beta chains drawn from one sample of a study of beta chain features in type 1 diabetes. Using immunoSEQ multiplex PCR, the repertoire was profiled, and TCRdb retains in-frame clones only, with some absent. The repertoire has some 350,000 clones, roughly 9.8% of them found once; the top ten carry about 0.64%. Sequenced: central memory CD4+ T cells from blood. These receptors were collected from a man under 40 with type 1 diabetes. CDR3s include the opening cysteine and the closing phenylalanine or tryptophan. D genes are given only for firm matches. Expanded clones are given a class, and other clones once, few, many or no size at all.

J gene,V gene,clone size,D gene,CDR3 DNA,CDR3 protein
TRBJ1-2,TRBV5-4,few,.,TGTGCCAGCAGCGACGCCAGGGAGGGCCCTAACTATGGCTACACCTTC,CASSDAREGPNYGYTF
TRBJ2-3,TRBV25-1,.,.,TGTGCCAGCGGAGGGCTAGCCGTTACAGGTAGCACAGATACGCAGTATTTT,CASGGLAVTGSTDTQYF
TRBJ2-7,TRBV6-5,.,TRBD2,TGTGCCAGCAGTTTGTGGGGACTAGCGGGAAGCGAGCAGTACTTC,CASSLWGLAGSEQYF
TRBJ2-1,TRBV19,.,.,TGTGCCAGTGCAAGGGGGATCGCCTACAATGAGCAGTTCTTC,CASARGIAYNEQFF
TRBJ2-7,TRBV7-9,few,.,TGTGCCAGCAGCTTAGGAGGGACCAGCTACGAGCAGTACTTC,CASSLGGTSYEQYF
TRBJ2-3,TRBV5-1,few,TRBD1,TGCGCCAGCAGCTTCGACAGGGGCGCCGAGGCTACGCAGTATTTT,CASSFDRGAEATQYF
TRBJ1-2,TRBV6-1,.,TRBD1,TGTGCCAGCAGAGGGACAGGATTCTATGGCTACACCTTC,CASRGTGFYGYTF
TRBJ2-3,TRBV4-2,few,TRBD2,TGTGCCAGCAGCTGGGGGACTAGTCCTGCAGATACGCAGTATTTT,CASSWGTSPADTQYF
TRBJ2-5,TRBV6-5,few,.,TGTGCCAGCAGTTACTTGAAGCAAGAGACCCAGTACTTC,CASSYLKQETQYF
TRBJ1-3,TRBV9,few,.,TGTGCCAGCAGCGTCTCAGGATTTTCTGGAAACACCATATATTTT,CASSVSGFSGNTIYF
TRBJ2-1,TRBV7-2,.,.,TGTGCCAGCAGCCGAACTCACGGTGAGCAGTTCTTC,CASSRTHGEQFF
TRBJ1-2,TRBV7-8,.,.,TGTGCCAGCAGCTTAGATGCGCACGACTATGGCTACACCTTC,CASSLDAHDYGYTF
TRBJ1-4,TRBV4-3,few,.,TGCGCCAGCAGCCAAGAGGGCCGTTCAACTAATGAAAAACTGTTTTTT,CASSQEGRSTNEKLFF
TRBJ2-7,TRBV6-1,few,.,TGTGCCAGCAGTGAAGCGTGGGGGGCCCCCTCCTACGAGCAGTACTTC,CASSEAWGAPSYEQYF
TRBJ1-2,TRBV6-5,.,.,TGTGCCAGCAGCACCGGTACGGATGGCTACACCTTC,CASSTGTDGYTF
TRBJ1-1,TRBV6-5,few,.,TGTGCCAGCAGAATGTACAGATCCTTGAACACTGAAGCTTTCTTT,CASRMYRSLNTEAFF
TRBJ2-7,TRBV15,.,TRBD2,TGTGCCACCAGCCCCCGACTAGCGGGAGCCCACGAGCAGTACTTC,CATSPRLAGAHEQYF
TRBJ2-7,TRBV6-5,few,.,TGTGCCAGCAGATCGGACGCGACCTACGAGCAGTACTTC,CASRSDATYEQYF
TRBJ2-7,TRBV5-1,.,.,TGCGCCAGCAGCTTGGCAGGGCCCGAGCAGTACTTC,CASSLAGPEQYF
TRBJ1-2,TRBV6-6,.,.,TGTGCCAGCAGTTATTCTGATGGGGGCTACACCTTC,CASSYSDGGYTF
TRBJ2-7,TRBV21-1,many,.,TGTGCCAGCAGCTCCTGCTACGAGCAGTACTTC,CASSSCYEQYF
TRBJ2-1,TRBV29-1,.,TRBD2,TGCAGCGTCGCAAGGACTAGCGGGAGGGGTGAGCAGTTCTTC,CSVARTSGRGEQFF
TRBJ2-3,TRBV6-5,.,.,TGTGCCAGCAGCACCGTTGCGGCGAGCACCTATACGCAGTATTTT,CASSTVAASTYTQYF
TRBJ2-5,TRBV27,few,.,TGTGCCAGCAAAGAGACCCAGTACTTC,CASKETQYF
TRBJ2-1,TRBV5-1,.,TRBD1,TGCGCCAGCACGAGGACAGGGGATTACAATGAGCAGTTCTTC,CASTRTGDYNEQFF
TRBJ2-5,TRBV7-2,.,TRBD2,TGTGCCAGCAGCTCCGGGACTATTAAAGAGACCCAGTACTTC,CASSSGTIKETQYF
TRBJ1-1,TRBV7-2,.,.,TGTGCCAGCAGCTCCCGTCCGGGGAACACTGAAGCTTTCTTT,CASSSRPGNTEAFF
TRBJ2-7,TRBV9,few,TRBD2,TGTGCCAGCAGCCCTCGGGCTAGCGGGAGAGTATACGAGCAGTACTTC,CASSPRASGRVYEQYF
TRBJ2-2,TRBV4-2,.,TRBD2,TGTGCCAGCAGCCCTTTAGCGGGAGACACCGGGGAGCTGTTTTTT,CASSPLAGDTGELFF
TRBJ2-1,TRBV5-6,.,TRBD2,TGTGCCAGCACCCGGCGGGAGGTATCCTACAATGAGCAGTTCTTC,CASTRREVSYNEQFF
TRBJ1-2,TRBV6-5,.,.,TGTGCCAGCATCCTGGACAGCCTCTATGGCTACACCTTC,CASILDSLYGYTF
TRBJ1-2,TRBV7-2,.,TRBD1,TGTGCCAGCAGCTTAAACAGGGGGAGTCCCGATGGCTACACCTTC,CASSLNRGSPDGYTF
TRBJ1-1,TRBV7-3,.,.,TGTGCCAGCAGCTTAAGCCCGACACCGAACACTGAAGCTTTCTTT,CASSLSPTPNTEAFF
TRBJ2-2,TRBV18,few,.,TGTGCCAGCTCACCAAGGGGGGCGAGGAACACCGGGGAGCTGTTTTTT,CASSPRGARNTGELFF
TRBJ1-1,TRBV28,few,.,TGTGCCAGCAGTTTGGCAGACGCAAACACTGAAGCTTTCTTT,CASSLADANTEAFF
TRBJ2-3,TRBV9,few,TRBD2,TGTGCCAGCAGCCCGATAGCGGGATTGGGTTCAGATACGCAGTATTTT,CASSPIAGLGSDTQYF
TRBJ1-4,TRBV7-9,many,.,TGTGCCAGCACCCTTGGGGATAATGAAAAACTGTTTTTT,CASTLGDNEKLFF
TRBJ2-1,TRBV7-2,.,.,TGTGCCAGCAGCCGAAATGGGGGGTCAACAAATGAGCAGTTCTTC,CASSRNGGSTNEQFF
TRBJ2-1,TRBV27,.,.,TGTGCCAGCAGTTTGTTTGACAGGTACAATGAGCAGTTCTTC,CASSLFDRYNEQFF
TRBJ1-2,TRBV7-9,.,.,TGTGCCAGCAGCTTTACAGCGCAAGCTAACTATGGCTACACCTTC,CASSFTAQANYGYTF
TRBJ2-5,TRBV27,many,TRBD1,TGTGCCAGCAGTACGACCCTATCAATACGACAGGGGAGACAAGAGACCCAGTACTTC,CASSTTLSIRQGRQETQYF
TRBJ1-2,TRBV7-2,few,.,TGTGCCAGCAGCCCCAGGTGGCAGGCTAACTATGGCTACACCTTC,CASSPRWQANYGYTF
TRBJ2-7,TRBV28,many,.,TGTGCCAGCAGTCCCGGGGGCGGGAGCCCCTACGAGCAGTACTTC,CASSPGGGSPYEQYF
TRBJ1-5,TRBV7-3,.,.,TGTGCCAGCAGCACAGACGCATGGGGCAATCAGCCCCAGCATTTT,CASSTDAWGNQPQHF
TRBJ2-4,TRBV7-2,many,.,TGTGCCAGCAGCCCCAATTTTGGGGACATTCAGTACTTC,CASSPNFGDIQYF
TRBJ2-7,TRBV5-4,few,.,TGTGCCAGCAGCTTGGATCCAGCTGCTGATAAAATGAAGCAGTACTTC,CASSLDPAADKMKQYF
TRBJ2-2,TRBV7-9,.,TRBD1,TGTGCCAGCAGGATGGACAGGGGGAACACCGGGGAGCTGTTTTTT,CASRMDRGNTGELFF
TRBJ1-2,TRBV5-1,.,TRBD1,TGCGCCAGCAGCTTTCAGGGGGCGCGGGGCTACACCTTC,CASSFQGARGYTF
TRBJ2-2,TRBV6-5,many,.,TGTGCCAGCAGTTACGGCCCCGGGGAGCTGTTTTTT,CASSYGPGELFF
TRBJ2-5,TRBV7-8,.,TRBD2,TGTGCCAGCAGCCCGTGGCGGGGGGGACAAGAGACCCAGTACTTC,CASSPWRGGQETQYF
TRBJ1-1,TRBV5-1,few,TRBD1,TGCGCCAGCAGCCAAAACTGGGACAGGGGGAACATAGTCACTGAAGCTTTCTTT,CASSQNWDRGNIVTEAFF
TRBJ2-7,TRBV28,few,.,TGTGCCAGCAACACTCCGGGCCGCCTCTACGAGCAGTACTTC,CASNTPGRLYEQYF
TRBJ2-7,TRBV7-9,few,TRBD1,TGTGCCAGCAGCTTGGACAGGGGAATCCACGAGCAGTACTTC,CASSLDRGIHEQYF
TRBJ2-1,TRBV11-1,.,.,TGTGCCAGCAGCGCTACTCGGGGGTTGAGCTCCTACAATGAGCAGTTCTTC,CASSATRGLSSYNEQFF
TRBJ2-1,TRBV12-5,few,.,TGTGCTAGTGGTTTTGGCGCCGGAGGGAACAATGAGCAGTTCTTC,CASGFGAGGNNEQFF
TRBJ1-2,TRBV28,.,.,TGTGCCAGCAGCCCGTCCACGCGTGGCTACACCTTC,CASSPSTRGYTF
TRBJ2-4,TRBV14,few,.,TGTGCCAGCAGCCAAGATTGGGGCATTCAGTACTTC,CASSQDWGIQYF
TRBJ2-1,TRBV7-6,.,TRBD1,TGTGCCAGCAGCTTGACAGGGTACGACAATGAGCAGTTCTTC,CASSLTGYDNEQFF
TRBJ2-2,TRBV10-2,many,.,TGCGCCAGCAGTGAGGCCCTCCCTTACGGGGAGCTGTTTTTT,CASSEALPYGELFF
TRBJ1-1,TRBV27,few,.,TGTGCCAGCGGGGGCCAGAGCAGTGTCTCTGAAGCTTTCTTT,CASGGQSSVSEAFF